The clone carrying this TCR beta chain has at least ten counts. Specified time point: newly diagnosed GD, antithyroid drugs for less than 3 months. RNA isolated from PBMCs was used to make the TCR library. These data belong to a study of regulatory T cells in long-lasting Graves disease. Assembly of TCR beta libraries relied on iRepertoire HTBI primers together with Arm-PCR of CDR3 regions. TCRdb recomputed calls from the multiplex PCR reads with MiXCR, one row per CDR3 protein. This sample has under 450,000 distinct CDR3 sequences; approximately 12% occur once, and the top ten carry about 20%. This CDR3 is built from 15 residues. V lost 7 bases, J lost 0 bases, and 13 bases lay in between. CDR1 SNHLY and CDR2 FYNNEI come from the germline V gene. The data were also submitted as part of a second study, on T cells in Graves' hyperthyroidism and ophthalmopathy. That paper states: Orbital computed tomography and thyroid ultrasound, together with serum TRAb and thyroxine and clinical symptoms, were used for diagnoses.

The chain combines TRBV2 with TRBJ2-1; no clear D. The sample consisted of peripheral blood mononuclear cells (PBMCs), taken at new diagnosis, from a patient treated with antithyroid drugs. The receptor was derived from a woman aged 18 to 35 with Graves disease. The CDR3 bases are TGTGCCAGCACGGGTTCCGGGTCCTCCTACAATGAGCAGTTCTTC. It encodes CASTGSGSSYNEQFF.